One and the same sample provided the 30 T cell receptor beta chains below, sequenced in a study of early T cells in non-severe SARS-CoV-2 infection. TCRdb recomputed calls from the 5' RACE reads with MiXCR, one row per CDR3 protein. The sample comprises 50,000 to 75,000 distinct CDR3 sequences, more than 10% of which are singletons, and approximately 1.2% rests with the top ten. The source was whole blood, collected at baseline. The receptors stem from an adult who was a healthcare worker with PCR-confirmed SARS-CoV-2 infection or an uninfected control (not recorded which). The donor label of this sample is uncertain.

This clonotype has a handful of counts. The rearrangement uses TRBV30 and TRBJ2-2, with D perhaps TRBD1 (5 bases). CDR1 and CDR2 (germline): GTSNPN, SVGIG (reference sequence). Deletions cut 0 bases from V and 2 bases from J, with 10 bases between. CDR3 size: 15 residues. In nucleotides, the CDR3 is TGTGCCTGGAGTGTAATCGACAGTAACACCGGGGAGCTGTTTTTT. Protein: CAWSVIDSNTGELFF.

There are many counts of this clonotype. The chain links TRBV11-2 to TRBJ1-1; no firm D call. CDR3 length equals 15 residues. V shed 4 bases and J shed 1 base, with 13 bases lying between them. Per the germline V gene, CDR1 is SGHAT and CDR2 is FQNNGV. CDR3 region: CASSSTRGKNTEAFF. The CDR3 DNA reads TGTGCCAGCAGCTCGACCCGAGGGAAGAACACTGAAGCTTTCTTT.

This clonotype has just a few counts. V is TRBV6-5 and J is TRBJ1-6, with 10 bases matching TRBD1. This CDR3 is built from 14 residues. Germline V gene sequence: CDR1 MNHEY, CDR2 SVGAGI. V lost 6 bases and J lost 8; bases outside the gene matches: 4. The DNA for the CDR3 is TGTGCCAGCAGCAAGGGACAGGGGTATTCACCCCTCCACTTT. Residues: CASSKGQGYSPLHF.

The rearrangement uses TRBV12-2 and TRBJ1-6; the D segment call TRBD1 is taken from the table without a DNA check. TRBV12-2 corresponds to a pseudogene. This CDR3 contains 17 residues. Here the CDR3 reads CASRLGRGPSYNSPLHF. The CDR3 nucleotides read TGTGCAAGTCGCCTGGGAAGGGGGCCCTCCTATAATTCACCCCTCCACTTT.

This clonotype was detected only a few times. The chain's CDR3 is CASTVTGRSTDTQYF. CDR3 DNA sequence: TGTGCCAGCACCGTCACAGGGAGGAGCACAGATACGCAGTATTTT. This chain links TRBV2 with TRBJ2-3, with D perhaps matching TRBD1 or TRBD2 (6 bases each). Per the germline V gene, CDR1 is SNHLY and CDR2 is FYNNEI. The CDR3 is 15 residues long. Trimming left V 7 bases short and J 0 bases short, with 14 bases between.

In its sample, this clonotype was seen a few times. V is TRBV29-1 and J is TRBJ1-2, with TRBD1 as a possible D gene (6 bases). The V gene lost 5 bases and the J gene lost 4 bases, with 20 bases spanning the gap. Looked up from germline, CDR1 is SQVTM and CDR2 is ANQGSEA. The CDR3 length is 15 residues. The CDR3 DNA is TGCAGCGTTTACCGACAGGATTTCTTCGGCTATGGCTACACCTTC. Translating gives CSVYRQDFFGYGYTF.

This clonotype was picked up a small number of times. The V call is TRBV12-3 or TRBV12-4, the J call TRBJ1-4; the match to TRBD1 covers 7 bases. The CDR3 covers 13 residues. J was trimmed by 7 bases and V by 5 bases; bases with no gene match: 4. CDR3 amino acids: CASSETGVEKLFF. The CDR3 DNA reads TGTGCCAGCAGTGAAACAGGGGTTGAAAAACTGTTTTTT.

The chain joins TRBV9 to TRBJ2-1; the D is unclear. The CDR3 loop spans 15 amino acids. CDR1 and CDR2 (germline): SGDLS, YYNGEE. With 0 bases removed from V and 5 bases from J, the gap between germline ends came to 12 bases. Here the CDR3 DNA reads TGTGCCAGCAGCGTAGGTGGGTTCTTGAACAATGAGCAGTTCTTC. Translating gives CASSVGGFLNNEQFF.

This clonotype was observed a few times. The chain links TRBV6-6 to TRBJ1-3; D call uncertain. Germline-derived CDR1 and CDR2 are MNHNY and SVGAGI (reference sequence). Trimming took 4 bases from V and 0 from J, leaving 4 bases between them. CDR3 size: 13 residues. The CDR3 DNA reads TGTGCCAGCAGTTGGAGCTCTGGAAACACCATATATTTT. It codes for CASSWSSGNTIYF.

At least ten counts were recorded for this clonotype. This rearrangement joins TRBV20-1 to TRBJ1-1, with 10 bases matching TRBD1. V lost 2 bases, J lost 1 base, and 7 bases stayed unmatched. The CDR3 runs to 16 residues. Germline loops: CDR1 DFQATT, CDR2 SNEGSKA (reference sequence). The CDR3 coding sequence is TGCAGTGCTAGACACGGGACAGGGGCAAAGAACACTGAAGCTTTCTTT. Its protein is CSARHGTGAKNTEAFF.

This clonotype turned up a few times. This chain joins TRBV2 and TRBJ1-1, with a possible D match to TRBD1 (6 bases). Trimming removed 2 bases from V and 5 bases from J, with 15 bases in between. CDR1 and CDR2 (germline): SNHLY, FYNNEI. This CDR3 comprises 15 residues. The CDR3 DNA reads TGTGCCAGCAGTGAATGGGAGAGGGGGTTTACTGAAGCTTTCTTT. Translated: CASSEWERGFTEAFF.

V and J are TRBV25-1 and TRBJ1-1; 8 bases are shared with TRBD1. Trimming at V came to 7 bases and at J to 6 bases, leaving 7 bases not matched to a gene. The CDR3 runs to 13 residues. CDR1 MGHDK and CDR2 SYGVNS come from the germline V gene. The CDR3 spells CASMDRVKAEAFF. The CDR3 DNA reads as TGTGCCAGCATGGACAGGGTGAAGGCTGAAGCTTTCTTT.

The chain joins TRBV28 to TRBJ2-3; the match to TRBD1 covers 7 bases. V lost 6 bases and J lost 2; bases outside the gene matches: 11. Germline V gene lookup returns CDR1 MDHEN and CDR2 SYDVKM. The CDR3 length is 16 residues. The CDR3 bases are TGTGCCAGCAGCCTAGACAGGGCCTCGCTCACAGATACGCAGTATTTT. Its translation: CASSLDRASLTDTQYF.

The table lists this clonotype with a few counts. The chain joins TRBV2 to TRBJ2-5; D possibly corresponds to TRBD2 (5 bases). V gave up 2 bases and J gave up 7 bases, with 20 bases separating them. The germline CDR1 and CDR2 sequences are SNHLY and FYNNEI. There are 16 residues in the CDR3. The CDR3 loop is CASSETVASTYGTQYF. The CDR3 DNA reads TGTGCCAGCAGTGAAACGGTGGCTAGCACTTATGGGACCCAGTACTTC.

The V call is TRBV12-3 or TRBV12-4, the J call TRBJ2-5, with 7 bases that match TRBD2. Trimming removed 1 base from V and 5 bases from J; junction bases left unmatched: 13. The CDR3 totals 17 residues. The CDR3 loop is CASSLDPSGVLMETQYF. CDR3 sequence (DNA): TGTGCCAGCAGTTTAGATCCCAGCGGGGTCCTTATGGAGACCCAGTACTTC.

This clonotype was detected a few times. The chain is built from TRBV24-1 and TRBJ1-2; 8 nucleotides agree with TRBD1. The length of the CDR3 is 15 residues. V lost 3 bases to trimming and J lost 8 bases; unmatched junction nucleotides: 10. Germline values: CDR1 KGHDR, CDR2 SFDVKD. The CDR3 loop reads CATSDPSHRGNGYTF. The CDR3 nucleotides are TGTGCCACCAGTGATCCGAGTCACAGGGGGAACGGCTACACCTTC.

V is TRBV4-1 and J is TRBJ1-2; no clear D gene. Germline CDR1 and CDR2: MGHRA and YSYEKL. The CDR3 is 15 amino acids. V lost 0 bases, J lost 0 bases, and 8 bases lay in between. The CDR3 protein is CASSQDLLANYGYTF. The CDR3 nucleotides are TGCGCCAGCAGCCAAGATCTGTTAGCTAACTATGGCTACACCTTC.

This chain connects TRBV11-2 to TRBJ2-1, with 13 bases matching TRBD2. CDR1 is SGHAT and CDR2 is FQNNGV in the germline V gene. This CDR3 has 17 residues. The V gene end was trimmed by 5 bases and the J gene end by 3 bases; junction bases not matched to a gene: 7. CDR3 nucleotides: TGTGCCAGCAGCCCCCGACTAGCGGGGGGCCTCTACAATGAGCAGTTCTTC. Its translation is CASSPRLAGGLYNEQFF.

The rearrangement links TRBV5-4 to TRBJ2-5, with D perhaps TRBD1 or TRBD2 (5 bases each). V was trimmed by 4 bases and J by 3 bases, leaving 16 bases between them. The germline V gene has CDR1 SGHNT and CDR2 YYREEE (reference sequence). The CDR3 is 15 residues long. The CDR3 sequence is CASSPRGVEKETQYF. CDR3 nucleotides: TGTGCCAGCAGCCCAAGAGGGGTCGAGAAAGAGACCCAGTACTTC.

The table lists this clonotype with many counts. This rearrangement joins TRBV7-3 to TRBJ2-5; 9 positions match TRBD1. CDR3 size: 13 residues. CDR1 SGHTA and CDR2 FQGTGA come from the germline V gene. V shed 5 bases and J 5 bases; nucleotides not matched to a gene: 3. Here the CDR3 reads CASSGDRGETQYF. The CDR3 coding sequence is TGTGCCAGCAGCGGCGACAGGGGGGAGACCCAGTACTTC.

This clonotype has at least ten counts. The V call is TRBV7-9, the J call TRBJ2-1; D is perhaps TRBD2 (6 bases). This CDR3 has 16 residues. Trimming took off 5 bases at V and 4 bases at J, with 18 bases between the two ends. Per the germline V gene, CDR1 is SEHNR and CDR2 is FQNEAQ (reference sequence). The CDR3 region has the DNA TGTGCCAGCAGCCCACCGGAGGGACCGGTATACAATGAGCAGTTCTTC. Translating gives CASSPPEGPVYNEQFF.

This clonotype was seen only a few times. The CDR3 coding sequence is TGTGCCAGCAGTTCGATGTGGGGGCAGTACGTC. Protein product: CASSSMWGQYV. The rearrangement links TRBV2 to TRBJ2-7; no clear D gene. The CDR3 covers 11 residues. V was clipped by 5 bases and J by 9 bases, with 11 bases between them. Germline lookup yields CDR1 SNHLY and CDR2 FYNNEI.

This clonotype was observed a handful of times. V usage is TRBV10-3 and J usage is TRBJ2-1; 8 nucleotides line up with TRBD2. CDR3 length equals 17 residues. Trimming at V came to 4 bases and at J to 7 bases, leaving 15 bases not matched to a gene. The germline gives CDR1 ENHRY, CDR2 SYGVKD. The CDR3 protein is CAISGPPGSGGMNEQFF. CDR3 sequence (DNA): TGTGCCATCAGTGGACCCCCAGGAAGCGGGGGTATGAATGAGCAGTTCTTC.

The gene calls are TRBV12-3 or TRBV12-4 and TRBJ1-5; D is unclear. CDR3 length equals 14 residues. V was clipped by 3 bases and J by 1 base, with 7 bases between them. DNA for the CDR3: TGTGCCAGCAGTTTTGGTGTAAGCAATCAGCCCCAGCATTTT. Its translation: CASSFGVSNQPQHF.

This clonotype was picked up many times. J is TRBJ2-2 and V is TRBV19; D remains unclear. The CDR3 sequence is 15 residues long. V was pared by 3 bases and J by 4 bases, with 12 bases between. The germline V gene encodes CDR1 LNHDA and CDR2 SQIVND (reference sequence). The CDR3 DNA is TGTGCCAGTAGTATTGAGCACTTCCTCACCGGGGAGCTGTTTTTT. As protein: CASSIEHFLTGELFF.

Ten or more counts support this clonotype. The rearrangement links TRBV6-6 to TRBJ1-2, with D maybe TRBD1 (5 bases). The V end was cut by 6 bases, the J end by 2 bases, with 10 bases between. The CDR3 has 13 residues. The germline V gene encodes CDR1 MNHNY and CDR2 SVGAGI (reference sequence). The CDR3 spells CASSRRGNYGYTF. Here the CDR3 DNA reads TGTGCCAGCAGCCGCCGGGGGAACTATGGCTACACCTTC.

This clonotype was seen ten or more times. The chain links TRBV5-1 to TRBJ1-4; 7 bases line up with TRBD1. The CDR3 loop spans 13 amino acids. In germline, CDR1 is SGHRS, CDR2 YFSETQ. V dropped 6 bases and J dropped 8; count of bases not matched to a gene: 7. The CDR3 loop reads CASKTGTEEKLFF. CDR3 sequence (DNA): TGCGCCAGCAAAACCGGGACAGAAGAAAAACTGTTTTTT.

The rearrangement joins TRBV5-1 to TRBJ2-3; 10 nucleotides agree with TRBD2. The junction had 4 bases not matched to a gene; V was cut back by 4 bases and J by 5 bases. CDR3 length: 14 residues. Germline assignment: CDR1 SGHRS and CDR2 YFSETQ. CDR3 amino acids: CASSLGTSVDTQYF. The CDR3 bases are TGCGCCAGCAGCCTCGGGACTAGCGTAGATACGCAGTATTTT.

The table lists this clonotype with a few counts. CDR3 nucleotide sequence: TGTGCCAGCTCACCACTTCGTGCAGGGACCGGTGAGCAGTTCTTC. It encodes CASSPLRAGTGEQFF. The chain couples TRBV18 to TRBJ2-1, with D possibly called TRBD1 or TRBD2 (5 bases each). CDR1 is KGHSH and CDR2 is LQKENI in the germline V gene. V lost 1 base and J lost 9, with 16 bases in between. The length of the CDR3 is 15 residues. The full variable domain, completed using reference TRBV18 and TRBJ2-1, is NAGVMQNPRHLVRRRGQEARLRCSPMKGHSHVYWYRQLPEEGLKFMVYLQKENIIDESGMPKERFSAEFPKEGPSILRIQQVVRGDSAAYFCASSPLRAGTGEQFFGPGTRLTVL.

This rearrangement joins TRBV7-3 to TRBJ2-1; 8 positions match TRBD2. With 2 bases clipped from V and 6 bases from J, the junction kept 9 bases outside the gene matches. The CDR3 has 16 residues. Per the germline V gene, CDR1 is SGHTA and CDR2 is FQGTGA. The CDR3 nucleotides read TGTGCCAGCAGCTTATCCAGAGCGGGGGATCGCAATGAGCAGTTCTTC. Its translation is CASSLSRAGDRNEQFF. Filled out from reference TRBV7-3 and TRBJ2-1, the complete variable domain reads GAGVSQTPSNKVTEKGKYVELRCDPISGHTALYWYRQSLGQGPEFLIYFQGTGAADDSGLPNDRFFAVRPEGSVSTLKIQRTERGDSAVYLCASSLSRAGDRNEQFFGPGTRLTVL.